This TCR beta chain was identified during a study of shared clonotypes between healthy human individuals. CD45RO-negative cells were positively selected for CCR7, leaving out terminally differentiated effector memory CD45RA+ cells. Sequencing used immunoSEQ multiplex PCR; TCRdb keeps in-frame clones, though not all of them. The profile shows around 2,000,000 clones, roughly 91% of them singletons. Germline CDR1 reads SGHAT; CDR2 reads FQNNGV. Trimming left V 3 bases short and J 6 bases short, with 5 bases between. The length of the CDR3 is 12 residues. The V and J genes are TRBV11-2 and TRBJ2-2; D gene unclear. The TCR comes from a man younger than 35 in good health. Some clones in this sample may be carry-over from other donors' samples. Sequences were obtained from naive CD8+ T cells from PBMCs. The CDR3 reads CASSFRPGELFF. In DNA, the CDR3 is TGTGCCAGCAGCTTTCGACCCGGGGAGCTGTTTTTT.